This paragraph covers one TCR beta chain sequence. This sample is drawn from a study of cytomegalovirus exposure and HLA in healthy donors. PCR amplification relied on 60 Vbeta primers (plus 13 Jbeta primers). Generated by immunoSEQ multiplex PCR, the TCRdb table keeps only in-frame clones and is missing some. The repertoire holds more than 95,000 clones, with around 77% as singletons. Trimming cost V 2 bases and J 6 bases; bases outside gene matches: 5. The CDR3 totals 15 residues. Looked up from germline, CDR1 is LNHDA and CDR2 is SQIVND (reference sequence). Sample: PBMCs. The origin of this receptor is a man over 45 in good health and CMV-seropositive. V gene TRBV19 combines with J gene TRBJ2-1; 9 bases fit TRBD2. CDR3 sequence: CASSILAGMSNEQFF. Written as DNA, the CDR3 is TGTGCCAGTAGTATACTAGCGGGAATGAGCAATGAGCAGTTCTTC.